The clone carrying this T cell receptor beta chain has just a few counts. Its specificity is unknown. The sample contains more than one DNA sequence encoding this CDR3. The sample originates from a study of beta chain features in type 1 diabetes. General study points: Among all four CD4+ subsets, Type 1 diabetes patients had TCRB CDR3s that were moderately but significantly shorter.

Germline V CDR1 and CDR2: MNHNS, SASEGT. This CDR3 comprises 12 residues. The V gene lost 2 bases and the J gene lost 2 bases, with 4 bases spanning the gap. What was sequenced were expressed TCRB transcripts, since all of the isolated RNA had been reverse transcribed. Data came from immunoSEQ multiplex PCR; TCRdb stores just in-frame clones and leaves some out. The sample records under 850,000 clones, around 15% being singletons. This receptor was taken from a man aged 18 to 30 with type 1 diabetes. The sample consisted of naive CD4+ T cells from blood. The rearrangement uses TRBV6-1 and TRBJ2-7; D remains unclear. CDR3: CASSERTYEQYF. As DNA, the CDR3 is TGTGCCAGCAGTGAAAGGACCTACGAGCAGTACTTC.